A selection of T cell receptor beta chains follows, all from one sample in a study of control samples from healthy donors and cancer patients. Profiled with immunoSEQ multiplex PCR; TCRdb holds only in-frame clones, not every one. This table holds 45,000 to 70,000 clones, about 91% found once. The specimen was PBMCs. The receptors come from a man aged 25 to 40 with colorectal cancer. The CDR3 runs from the conserved cysteine through the conserved F or W. The D gene is left open where the match is weak. Clone size is stated in some rows and not others, as once, few, many or a class when expanded.

-,TRBJ2-1,TRBV24-1,-,TGTGCCACCAGTCAGGGGTACAATGAGCAGTTCTTC,CATSQGYNEQFF
-,TRBJ2-5,TRBV19,TRBD2,TGTGCCAGTACCCCCTCCCTGGGAGGGAGGCAAGAGACCCAGTACTTC,CASTPSLGGRQETQYF
once,TRBJ2-3,TRBV12-3/TRBV12-4,TRBD1,TGTGCCAGCAGCCCCGGGACAGGGGGCGCGCATTTT,CASSPGTGGAHF
-,TRBJ2-1,TRBV5-1,-,TGCGCCAGCAGCTTGGGGCAGGGGTATAACAATGAGCAGTTCTTC,CASSLGQGYNNEQFF
-,TRBJ1-4,TRBV5-4,TRBD1,TGTGCCAGCAGCGCTCACGTAGGGGGCCGGGATAATGAAAAACTGTTTTTT,CASSAHVGGRDNEKLFF
once,TRBJ1-1,TRBV5-1,-,TGCGCCAGCAGCTTCGGACAGAACACTGAAGCTTTCTTT,CASSFGQNTEAFF
-,TRBJ2-7,TRBV5-4,TRBD1,TGTGCCAGCAGCCGCCGGACAGGGTCGGTGGAGCAGTACTTC,CASSRRTGSVEQYF
-,TRBJ1-1,TRBV7-2,TRBD1,TGTGCCAGCAGCCCCACAGGGGGAAACACTGAAGCTTTCTTT,CASSPTGGNTEAFF
-,TRBJ2-3,TRBV11-2,-,TGTGCCAGCAGCCGGATTGGGCAGCACACAGATACGCAGTATTTT,CASSRIGQHTDTQYF
-,TRBJ1-6,TRBV5-6,TRBD1,TGTGCCAGCAGTTGGGACAGGAATTCACCCCTCCACTTT,CASSWDRNSPLHF
once,TRBJ2-2,TRBV5-1,-,TGCGCCAGCAGCTTGAACACCGGGGAGCTGTTTTTT,CASSLNTGELFF
-,TRBJ2-2,TRBV11-3,TRBD1,TGTGCCAGCACCGACAGGGAGAACACCGGGGAGCTGTTTTTT,CASTDRENTGELFF
-,TRBJ1-2,TRBV30,-,TGTGCCTGGAGGCCCAAACGACAGTTTGGCTACACCTTC,CAWRPKRQFGYTF
-,TRBJ2-1,TRBV10-3,TRBD1,TGTGCCGTCCGGGACAGGGCATCAACTGAGCAGTTCTTC,CAVRDRASTEQFF
once,TRBJ1-2,TRBV6-1,TRBD1,TGTGCCAGCAGTGAGTGGACAGGGAGGGACTATGGCTACACCTTC,CASSEWTGRDYGYTF
-,TRBJ1-1,TRBV5-8,TRBD1,TGTGCCAGCAGCTTAAGACAGGGAGTGGGAGTTGCTTTCTTT,CASSLRQGVGVAFF
once,TRBJ1-4,TRBV6-2/TRBV6-3,-,TGTGCCAGCAGTTACTCAGGCGGCGGAAATGAAAAACTGTTTTTT,CASSYSGGGNEKLFF
-,TRBJ2-3,TRBV4-3,-,TGCGCCAGCAGCCCTAATGGCGGGAGCACAGATACGCAGTATTTT,CASSPNGGSTDTQYF
-,TRBJ1-5,TRBV2,-,TGTGCCAGCAGTGAATACAGGGCGTCCGCGAATCAGCCCCAGCATTTT,CASSEYRASANQPQHF
-,TRBJ1-1,TRBV3-1/TRBV3-2,-,TGTGCCAGCAGCCCCTCAGGGATCACTGAAGCTTTCTTT,CASSPSGITEAFF
once,TRBJ1-1,TRBV13,-,TGTGCCAGCAGCCCCACAGCGGACAGAAAGACTGAAGCTTTCTTT,CASSPTADRKTEAFF
-,TRBJ2-2,TRBV24-1,TRBD1,TGTGCCACCAGTGATTTGCGGACAGGGAGAACCGGGGAGCTGTTTTTT,CATSDLRTGRTGELFF
-,TRBJ1-5,TRBV7-2,TRBD1,TGTGCCAGCAACCCGGGGACAGGGGGTTATCAGCCCCAGCATTTT,CASNPGTGGYQPQHF
-,TRBJ2-5,TRBV7-2,TRBD2,TGTGCCAGCAGCCTGTTGGTAGCGGGCGGACAAGAGACCCAGTACTTC,CASSLLVAGGQETQYF
-,TRBJ1-1,TRBV5-5,TRBD1,TGTGCCAGCAGGCCTTACCAGGGGGGGCTTGAAGCTTTCTTT,CASRPYQGGLEAFF
-,TRBJ2-5,TRBV5-5,TRBD2,TGTGCCAGCAGCTTGTTCGGGACTAGCGGGGGGATTCAAGAGACCCAGTACTTC,CASSLFGTSGGIQETQYF
once,TRBJ1-5,TRBV6-1,TRBD1,TGTGCCAGCAGTGAGAACAGGGGAAGTTACCAGCCCCAGCATTTT,CASSENRGSYQPQHF
-,TRBJ2-1,TRBV10-2,-,TGCGCCAGCAGTTCAGCAGGGGAAACCTACAATGAGCAGTTCTTC,CASSSAGETYNEQFF
-,TRBJ2-3,TRBV7-2,-,TGTGCCAGCAGTCCCAGTGGACAGTTTAGCACAGATACGCAGTATTTT,CASSPSGQFSTDTQYF
-,TRBJ1-1,TRBV6-2/TRBV6-3,-,TGTGCCAGCAGTTATGGGAGGACAACCGCCGAAGCTTTCTTT,CASSYGRTTAEAFF
-,TRBJ1-4,TRBV19,-,TGTGCCAGTACTCCAACCCGACAAGCAACTAATGAAAAACTGTTTTTT,CASTPTRQATNEKLFF
-,TRBJ2-4,TRBV6-6,-,TGTGCCAGCAATTACAGGGACCTAGGCAAAAACATTCAGTACTTC,CASNYRDLGKNIQYF
-,TRBJ2-3,TRBV30,-,TGTGCCTGGAGTGTTTGGGCCAAAGATACGCAGTATTTT,CAWSVWAKDTQYF
-,TRBJ1-5,TRBV19,-,TGTGCCAGTAGTTATAGGGGGGGAAATTTCTTTCAGCCCCAGCATTTT,CASSYRGGNFFQPQHF
-,TRBJ2-2,TRBV12-3/TRBV12-4,-,TGTGCCAGCAGTTTACAATCCGGGGAGCTGTTTTTT,CASSLQSGELFF
few,TRBJ1-5,TRBV27,-,TGTGCCAGCAGGCCCGGCACAGCAAGCAATCAGCCCCAGCATTTT,CASRPGTASNQPQHF
-,TRBJ2-7,TRBV7-2,-,TGTGCCAGCAGCTTAAAGGCAGGGAACGAGCAGTACTTC,CASSLKAGNEQYF
-,TRBJ2-1,TRBV10-2,-,TGCGCCAGCAGTGAGCGCAGATTACCCTACAATGAGCAGTTCTTC,CASSERRLPYNEQFF
once,TRBJ1-5,TRBV7-8,TRBD1,TGTGCCAGCAGCTCAATCGGGACAGGGAAGAGCAATCAGCCCCAGCATTTT,CASSSIGTGKSNQPQHF
-,TRBJ1-5,TRBV5-1,-,TGCGCCAGCAGCTTGGACGGGTATGGCAATCAGCCCCAGCATTTT,CASSLDGYGNQPQHF
-,TRBJ1-5,TRBV10-3,TRBD1,TGTGCCATCAGTGCCAGGGGGCTAGGACAGCCCCAGCATTTT,CAISARGLGQPQHF
-,TRBJ1-1,TRBV5-1,-,TGCGCCAGCAGCTCCGGACGGATGAACACTGAAGCTTTCTTT,CASSSGRMNTEAFF
few,TRBJ2-5,TRBV7-2,-,TGTGCCAGCAGCTTGGGGGGTAACCAAGAGACCCAGTACTTC,CASSLGGNQETQYF